This T cell receptor beta chain was profiled in a study of cytomegalovirus exposure and HLA in healthy donors (dated by TCRdb to the late 2010s). In the study overall: In an earlier analysis of 450 to 750 of the donors, 276 Gb of sequence data and 120 million or so unique TCR beta sequences from about 190 million T cells were reported. Genome-wide SNP genotypes for about 60% of the roughly 670 donors were used in a later genetic analysis, which treated that subset as a discovery cohort. A later analysis re-analyzed previously published TCR beta repertoires from 650 to 800 donors and added high-resolution HLA genotyping to study TCR occurrence patterns. An earlier analysis of approximately 630 of the donors applied high-throughput TCR beta sequencing to assess whether each TCR beta V gene segment acted as functional or pseudogenic. An early release covering roughly 580 HLA-typed donors comprised approximately 300 gigabases of sequencing data and about 90 million unique TCR sequences. In the later analysis, no new phenotypic data were used to find candidate immune exposures; instead, reliance was placed on TCR beta sequences and their occurrence across donors. Several DR-DQ haplotypes were handled as single units for association and clustering because linkage in the cohort was strong. HLA typing covered class I and class II loci at four-digit resolution. The study was designed to test whether signatures of past pathogen exposure could be identified by cataloging public T cell receptors. The number of donors typed differed by locus, with roughly 629-640 for A, B, C, DRB1 and DQB1, 522 for DQA1, approximately 580 for DPA1, and 400 to 490 for DPB1. Among about 370 genotyped donors of the cohort, an average of approximately 240,000 unique TCR beta nucleotide sequences was sequenced per donor, of which about 18% were non-productive. Among the roughly 400 genotyped donors, roughly 80% belonged to the genetic ancestry cluster associated with self-reported Caucasian donors. All discovery cohort repertoires had been generated using a single sequencing platform. In addition to the first cohort of approximately 670 subjects, a separate validation cohort of 120 different subjects was used. The study combined high-throughput TCR immunosequencing, statistical association of individual TCRs with disease status, and machine learning to predict cytomegalovirus infection status. The study used immunosequencing to profile the T cell repertoires of 670 or so subjects and linked those repertoires to cytomegalovirus serostatus. Donor age, sex, ethnicity and CMV serostatus were collected together with the repertoire data. The study at large found these results: A cluster of highly shared sequence variants was judged likely to be a technical artifact of the sequencing pipeline. Immune exposure information for the cohort was limited to CMV serostatus. In an earlier analysis of some 500 of the donors, most TCR beta V segments were observed in productive rearrangements about 87% or about 30% of the time, broadly matching IMGT annotations. A further reported finding was that TCR beta sequences accurately predicted the HLA-A and HLA-B alleles for most subjects in the first cohort. The presence/absence analyses assumed that sequencing depth was roughly uniform across donors, and that assumption may not be true. V-gene and J-gene trimming of TCR beta chains was associated with a missense DCLRE1C variant in a later genetic analysis, and the association was replicated in an independent cohort. Most CMV-associated TCR beta chains appeared to be HLA-restricted in a later analysis, and the HLA associations seemed to be driven largely by CMV exposure. The study gave a list of 150 to 200 TCR beta chains associated with cytomegalovirus. A later genetic analysis reported fewer N-insertions in productive TCRs among donors in an Asian-associated ancestry cluster than the roughly 720-donor mean. Across donors, most TCR sequences were observed very rarely, whereas some public TCRs were present in many individuals. This cohort had only TCR beta chains sequenced, and the lack of alpha or paired-chain data limited which features could be detected. In vitro tests confirmed that a few of the cytomegalovirus-associated TCR beta chains recognize cytomegalovirus antigens. Because some donors lacked HLA typing at each locus, the association tests relied only on the typed subset. In a later analysis, TCR association rates were found to vary across HLA loci, with the most associated TCRs seen for DRB1 alleles and the fewest for HLA-C alleles. Linkage disequilibrium might explain the correlated functional status among segregating V segments, but an unknown experimental factor could not be ruled out. At a false discovery rate of 0.05, a later analysis linked around 17,000 TCR beta sequences to specific HLA alleles. According to the authors, the approach could potentially be generalized to other disease states and immunological phenotypes. Compared with equally common non-associated chains, HLA-associated TCR beta chains in a later analysis were more clonally expanded and had lower generation probabilities. Because counts were too low, around 18 rarely observed V segments, including chromosome 9 orphons, were left out of the earlier analysis of a few hundred of the donors. The classifier was reported to diagnose cytomegalovirus status with high specificity and sensitivity in both the original cohort and the validation cohort. When HLA alleles, especially DR and DQ, strongly co-occurred, attributing TCR associations to individual alleles was difficult. According to a later analysis, parvovirus B19, influenza, CMV and Epstein-Barr virus appeared linked to several top co-occurrence clusters.

Library prep was done by the immunoSEQ multiplex PCR assay. For the multiplex PCR, a mixture combining 60 forward primers for TCR Vbeta segments and 13 reverse primers for TCR Jbeta segments was used. The CDR3 region of rearranged TCR beta genes was amplified from genomic DNA with a multiplex PCR assay. The amplified TCR beta libraries were sequenced on the Illumina HiSeq System as 87-base-pair reads. The paper's processing steps were these. In a later analysis, roughly 80 million unique TCR beta chains were counted across the roughly 670 repertoires, and around 11 million of these chains were shared by at least two donors. Raw reads were error-corrected and collapsed into unique sequences with a nearest-neighbor algorithm that merged closely related sequences to remove PCR and sequencing errors. Alignment of CDR3 sequences to IMGT reference sequences was used to assign V, D and J gene segments. For a sequence to be retained, at least a six-nucleotide match to both a V gene segment and a J gene segment was required. A rearrangement was called productive if the CDR3 had no stop codons and remained in frame with V and J, and every other rearrangement was called non-productive. Following IMGT convention, CDR3 was defined as the stretch from the second conserved V-encoded cysteine up to the conserved J-encoded phenylalanine. Sequences without an unambiguous match to a single V gene segment were excluded from the earlier analysis of about 600 of the donors. In an earlier analysis of some 590 of the donors, a V segment was called functional when productive rearrangements were above 56.7%, and segregating when the standard deviation between donors exceeded 5%. A statistical classification framework was built for diagnosing cytomegalovirus status from the catalog of TCR beta chain sequences. A later analysis assigned V and J genes by comparing TCR nucleotide sequences with IMGT/GENE-DB human TR gene sequences. Using the TCRdist pipeline, a later analysis assigned CDR3 sequences along with most-parsimonious VDJ recombination scenarios. In a later analysis, each TCR beta chain was defined by its CDR3 amino acid sequence together with its V-gene family, and reads lacking a unique V-gene family were excluded. In a later analysis, some 600 highly shared, low-generation-probability nucleotide sequences were removed to address suspected cross-contamination and a sequencing artifact. In a later analysis, a clonal expansion index was calculated for each public chain from normalized within-repertoire ranks of inferred template counts. Generation probabilities in a later analysis came from a VDJ recombination model fitted to out-of-frame rearrangements, and those results were checked against IGoR. Hypergeometric tests were used in a later analysis to score TCR-TCR, TCR-HLA and TCR-CMV co-occurrence, with a repertoire-size bias correction applied to the TCR pairs. To estimate false discovery rates, a later analysis permuted the HLA or CMV assignments 20 times. A later analysis grouped co-occurring TCRs with DBSCAN, adding TCRdist sequence similarity when clustering within HLA-allele-positive subsets. Repertoires with fewer than 30,000 or more than 120,000 public chains were left out of co-occurrence clustering, as were several repertoires with anomalous nucleotide sharing. The immuneACCESS repertoire file appears here via TCRdb, limited to in-frame rearrangements. These files lack a portion of the clones; in checked studies, under half of the deficit traces to unresolved V genes, and the cause of the others is not known. V and J calls and clone size are given by that table; D and trimming were obtained from the DNA. The sample table contains around 150,000 clones; only one count was recorded for 68% of them. Roughly 10% of the sample comes from the top ten.

The cohort was made up of under 800 healthy bone marrow donors. At the time of sampling, all cohort members were nominally healthy, though unrecorded immune exposures were likely present. The donor was CMV seropositive and belonged to the group of 250 to 350 seropositive cohort members. A peripheral blood sample was provided by each donor, and peripheral blood mononuclear cells were used for TCR beta sequencing. Genomic DNA extraction from the blood cell samples was performed with the Qiagen DNeasy Blood Extraction Kit. Comment on this clone: The antigen it recognizes is unknown. No clone much larger than this one lies a single base away; base qualities are absent.

The receptor was isolated from a man aged 25-45 years in good health and CMV-seropositive. Sequencing was carried out using PBMCs.

The DNA sequence is TGTGCCAGCTCGTTACAGGAAGATGAAAAACTGTTTTTT. This codes for CASSLQEDEKLFF. The chain was built from TRBV18 and TRBJ1-4, and the D gene may be TRBD1, 5 bases matching. The CDR3 covers 13 residues, taking in both the cysteine and the phenylalanine. Left in the record is the CDR3 DNA by itself, 39 bases read in frame from the first base. V and J are truncated by 6 bases and 6 bases respectively, leaving an intervening sequence of 11 bases. Via the germline V gene, CDR1 is KGHSH and CDR2 LQKENI.